These 24 T cell receptor beta chains share one sample of origin, sequenced in a study of blood T cells in healthy people across ages. Primed by a sample-barcoded 5' primer and a J-beta primer mix, a second PCR proceeded for roughly 6 to 12 cycles. Using its own MiXCR run on the 5' RACE reads, TCRdb lists one record per CDR3 protein. The table lists some 930,000 distinct CDR3 sequences, about 29% of them singletons. In addition, the sample was reused for a study of T cells of mothers and their children.

The sequencing input was blood. The receptors derive from a woman aged 40 to 50 in good health.

This clonotype appeared a single time. V usage is TRBV7-2 and J usage is TRBJ2-5, with 7 bases matching TRBD1. The V and J ends lost 8 bases and 5 bases, in that order; junction bases with no gene match: 11. CDR1 and CDR2 (germline): SGHTA, FQGNSA. CDR3 length equals 14 residues. CDR3 coding DNA: TGTGCCAGCGCCCAAAGGGGGCCGCACGAGACCCAGTACTTC. Its protein is CASAQRGPHETQYF.

This clonotype was seen many times. The V and J genes are TRBV2 and TRBJ2-1, with D uncertain. This CDR3 is 15 amino acids long. Trimming removed 5 bases from V and 5 bases from J, with 16 bases in between. The germline V gene has CDR1 SNHLY and CDR2 FYNNEI. CDR3 loop: CASSRRATGDNEQFF. The CDR3 DNA is TGTGCCAGCAGTCGTAGGGCAACTGGAGACAATGAGCAGTTCTTC.

The chain recombines TRBV15 with TRBJ2-7; D is possibly TRBD2 (7 bases). The CDR3 covers 15 residues. Trimming shortened V by 0 bases and J by 8 bases, and 17 bases separated the two germline ends. The V gene's germline CDR1 is LNHNV and CDR2 YYDKDF (reference sequence). This CDR3 is CATSRDWGGGAQQYF. CDR3 bases: TGTGCCACCAGCAGAGATTGGGGAGGGGGGGCTCAGCAGTACTTC.

Comments on this clonotype: A read error is possible here, since a much larger clone lies one base away. The chain employs TRBV29-1 and TRBJ2-1; D gene uncertain. The CDR3 extends over 12 amino acids. Germline V CDR1 and CDR2: SQVTM, ANQGSEA. Trimming took 7 bases from V and 10 from J, leaving 17 bases between them. The CDR3 DNA reads TGCAGCGAGCCCTCGGCATCCTACGAGCAGTTCTTC. This codes for CSEPSASYEQFF.

Only a few counts were recorded for this clonotype. The rearrangement uses TRBV28 and TRBJ1-5, with D unresolved. V was trimmed by 2 bases and J by 7 bases, leaving 9 bases between them. Germline V CDR1 and CDR2: MDHEN, SYDVKM. There are 13 residues in the CDR3. This CDR3 is CASSLEVRQPQHF. Here the CDR3 DNA reads TGTGCCAGCAGTTTAGAAGTAAGGCAGCCCCAGCATTTT.

This clonotype was recorded a few times. The genes are TRBV5-1 and TRBJ2-7, with 15 bases fitting TRBD2. The CDR3 is 15 residues long. V shed 2 bases and J 6 bases; nucleotides not matched to a gene: 3. CDR1 is SGHRS and CDR2 is YFSETQ in the germline V gene. The CDR3 DNA reads as TGCGCCAGCAGCTTCGGGACTAGCGGGGGGCCCGAGCAGTACTTC. Amino acid sequence: CASSFGTSGGPEQYF.

This clonotype showed up just a few times. V is TRBV5-1 and J is TRBJ1-1, with D perhaps TRBD1 (6 bases). Trimming cost V 0 bases and J 8 bases, with 11 bases left between them. Per the germline V gene, CDR1 is SGHRS and CDR2 is YFSETQ. This CDR3 contains 13 residues. The CDR3: CASSLGRGGEAFF. DNA for the CDR3: TGCGCCAGCAGCTTGGGGCGCGGGGGCGAAGCTTTCTTT.

This clonotype was observed many times. The chain links TRBV12-3 or TRBV12-4 to TRBJ1-5; weak D call: TRBD1 (6 bases). The germline V and J ends were trimmed by 8 bases and 5 bases, with 16 bases remaining between them. The CDR3 has 14 amino acids. Here the CDR3 DNA reads TGTGCCAGCGGGGGGAACAGGGATCATCAGCCCCAGCATTTT. This sequence encodes CASGGNRDHQPQHF.

The V gene is TRBV7-9, the J gene TRBJ1-4; D is perhaps TRBD1 (6 bases). This CDR3 region has 14 residues. Germline V gene data show CDR1 as SEHNR and CDR2 as FQNEAQ (reference sequence). The ends were cut back, 1 base at V and 8 bases at J, with 11 bases in the middle. The CDR3 protein is CASSLGRGPEKLFF. The CDR3 DNA is TGTGCCAGCAGCTTAGGCAGGGGTCCCGAAAAACTGTTTTTT.

The chain links TRBV20-1 to TRBJ2-1; TRBD2 matches 13 bases. The CDR3 extends over 17 amino acids. V lost 2 bases and J lost 0; bases outside the gene matches: 4. From germline, CDR1 is DFQATT and CDR2 SNEGSKA (reference sequence). CDR3 sequence (DNA): TGCAGTGCTAGACCGGGACTAGCGGGGAGCTCCTACAATGAGCAGTTCTTC. Translated, it gives CSARPGLAGSSYNEQFF.

This clonotype was observed a few times. The V and J genes are TRBV7-2 and TRBJ2-2; D is undetermined. CDR3 length: 16 residues. The germline V gene has CDR1 SGHTA and CDR2 FQGNSA. Trimming removed 1 base from V and 0 bases from J, with 9 bases in between. The CDR3 region has the DNA TGTGCCAGCAGCTTAGGTATCGCGGCGAACACCGGGGAGCTGTTTTTT. Protein: CASSLGIAANTGELFF.

The genes are TRBV12-3 or TRBV12-4 and TRBJ1-1; weak D call: TRBD1 (6 bases). The V and J ends lost 5 bases and 3 bases respectively, with 16 bases between them. The CDR3 runs to 15 residues. Here the CDR3 DNA reads TGTGCCAGCAGTCCCGGCAGGGGTAGGGACACTGAAGCTTTCTTT. As protein: CASSPGRGRDTEAFF.

The chain uses TRBV7-9 and TRBJ2-3; 8 nucleotides agree with TRBD2. The germline V gene encodes CDR1 SEHNR and CDR2 FQNEAQ (reference sequence). The V gene end was trimmed by 3 bases and the J gene end by 5 bases; junction bases not matched to a gene: 13. The CDR3 runs to 17 residues. CDR3 sequence reads: CASSFSNSGEALDTQYF. In DNA, the CDR3 is TGTGCCAGCAGCTTCTCTAATAGCGGGGAGGCCCTAGATACGCAGTATTTT.

This clonotype was counted at least ten times. The chain is built from TRBV12-5 and TRBJ2-7; perhaps TRBD1 as D (6 bases). The CDR3 runs to 13 residues. Deletions cut 7 bases from V and 3 bases from J, with 13 bases between. Germline values: CDR1 LGHNT, CDR2 FRNRAP. The CDR3 DNA reads TGTGCTAGTGCCCCTGTAGGGGGCTACGAGCAGTACTTC. Its translation is CASAPVGGYEQYF.

This clonotype was counted only a few times. This chain uses TRBV7-9 with TRBJ2-5, with 7 nucleotides matching TRBD1. The CDR3 totals 13 residues. Unmatched junction bases numbered 2, after V lost 4 bases and J lost 3 bases. Germline assignment: CDR1 SEHNR and CDR2 FQNEAQ (reference sequence). CDR3 DNA: TGTGCCAGCAGCTCAGGGGGAAAAGAGACCCAGTACTTC. Translated, it gives CASSSGGKETQYF.

Regarding this clonotype: A read error may produce the germline difference seen at one junction end. The rearrangement links TRBV28 to TRBJ1-2, with 11 nucleotides matching TRBD1. The CDR3 length is 14 residues. Germline loops: CDR1 MDHEN, CDR2 SYDVKM. For the CDR3, the DNA is TGTGCCAGCCGAGGGACAGGGGGTATCTATGGCTGCACCTTC. Translating gives CASRGTGGIYGCTF.

The chain combines TRBV7-2 with TRBJ1-1; the D gene is possibly TRBD1 (6 bases). V was shortened by 3 bases and J by 7 bases, with 12 bases between the two germline ends. Per the germline V gene, CDR1 is SGHTA and CDR2 is FQGNSA. CDR3 size: 13 residues. CDR3: CASSLGAGLEAFF. In nucleotides, the CDR3 is TGTGCCAGCAGCTTGGGGGCGGGACTTGAAGCTTTCTTT.

This clonotype came up a few times. The chain employs TRBV20-1 and TRBJ2-1, with D unresolved. With 6 bases removed from V and 9 bases from J, the gap between germline ends came to 15 bases. The CDR3 is made up of 12 amino acids. CDR1 and CDR2 from the germline V gene are DFQATT and SNEGSKA (reference sequence). CDR3 DNA sequence: TGCAGTGCCCAGCCAGTCCCTAGTGAGCAGTTCTTC. Its protein product is CSAQPVPSEQFF.

There are many counts of this clonotype. The rearrangement links TRBV5-4 to TRBJ2-1; tentatively, D is TRBD2 (6 bases). CDR3 length: 13 amino acids. Germline V gene data show CDR1 as SGHNT and CDR2 as YYREEE (reference sequence). Trimming pared 2 bases from V and 7 bases from J, leaving 10 bases between. The chain's CDR3 is CASSFLSGNEQFF. CDR3 coding DNA: TGTGCCAGCAGCTTTTTAAGCGGGAATGAGCAGTTCTTC.

This clonotype showed up just a few times. A single base separates this from a much larger clone, so it may be a read error. The chain carries TRBV20-1 and TRBJ2-1; D perhaps matches TRBD2 (7 bases). CDR1 and CDR2 (germline): DFQATT, SNEGSKA (reference sequence). Between the trimmed V and J ends, which lost 3 bases and 2 bases, there was a span of 11 bases. CDR3 length: 14 amino acids. This CDR3 is CSARAGAPYNEQFF. The CDR3 DNA is TGCAGTGCTAGGGCGGGGGCTCCCTACAATGAGCAGTTCTTC.

This clonotype was counted ten times or more. This chain uses TRBV28 with TRBJ1-2, with D possibly TRBD1 on 5 matching bases. The length of the CDR3 is 12 residues. Germline V lookup: CDR1 MDHEN, CDR2 SYDVKM. Trimming stripped 5 bases from V and 8 bases from J, with 12 bases between. CDR3 region: CASSKQVLGYTF. CDR3 in DNA: TGTGCCAGCAGTAAACAGGTTCTAGGCTACACCTTC.

This clonotype was seen a handful of times. The V and J genes are TRBV5-6 and TRBJ2-5; tentative D call: TRBD2 (5 bases). Germline CDR1 and CDR2: SGHDT and YYEEEE. The CDR3 consists of 15 residues. Trimming pared 0 bases from V and 5 bases from J, leaving 14 bases between. CDR3: CASSLAAKREETQYF. As DNA, the CDR3 is TGTGCCAGCAGCTTGGCAGCGAAGAGGGAGGAGACCCAGTACTTC.

This clonotype showed up just a few times. The chain carries TRBV6-1 and TRBJ2-7; D gene unclear. Trimming pared 11 bases from V and 6 bases from J, leaving 14 bases between. CDR1 and CDR2 from the germline V gene are MNHNS and SASEGT. The CDR3 totals 11 residues. The chain's CDR3 is CAGKLSPEQYF. The CDR3 DNA reads TGTGCCGGAAAACTGAGTCCCGAGCAGTACTTC.

This clonotype was detected a few times. V is TRBV3-1 and J is TRBJ1-5; D possibly corresponds to TRBD1 (5 bases). This CDR3 spans 12 amino acids. V was cut by 1 base and J by 10 bases, with 8 bases left in between. Germline V gene data show CDR1 as LGHDT and CDR2 as YNNKEL (reference sequence). The CDR3 here is CASSQVGEPQHF. In nucleotides, the CDR3 is TGTGCCAGCAGCCAAGTGGGGGAACCCCAGCATTTT.